This is a list of T cell receptor beta chains from one sample in a study of cytomegalovirus exposure and HLA in healthy donors. The assay was immunoSEQ multiplex PCR, and TCRdb's table has in-frame clones only and misses some. The data contain roughly 180,000 clones, about 89% of them singletons. Sequences were obtained from PBMCs. Source of these receptors: a man between 25 and 39 years old in good health and CMV-seropositive. CDR3s include the opening cysteine and the closing phenylalanine or tryptophan. D genes are given only for firm matches. Not all rows give a size; the values are once, few, many and, for expanded clones, a class.

CDR3 length: 11; V gene: TRBV19; D gene: -; J gene: TRBJ2-7; clone size: -; CDR3 DNA: TGTGCCATGGGGACACCGTCGAAGCAGTACTTC; CDR3 protein: CAMGTPSKQYF
CDR3 length: 13; V gene: TRBV4-1; D gene: -; J gene: TRBJ2-3; clone size: -; CDR3 DNA: TGCGCCAGCAGCCAAGTTGGCGCAGATACGCAGTATTTT; CDR3 protein: CASSQVGADTQYF
CDR3 length: 15; V gene: TRBV4-2; D gene: -; J gene: TRBJ1-3; clone size: -; CDR3 DNA: TGTGCCAGCAGCTACGAAACAGTTTCTGGAAACACCATATATTTT; CDR3 protein: CASSYETVSGNTIYF
CDR3 length: 12; V gene: TRBV19; D gene: -; J gene: TRBJ2-5; clone size: once; CDR3 DNA: TGTGCCAGTAGTGGGACTCTTGGGACCCAGTACTTC; CDR3 protein: CASSGTLGTQYF
CDR3 length: 14; V gene: TRBV7-2; D gene: -; J gene: TRBJ1-2; clone size: -; CDR3 DNA: TGTGCCAGCAGCAGCCCCTCCGGGACGCATGGCTACACCTTC; CDR3 protein: CASSSPSGTHGYTF
CDR3 length: 13; V gene: TRBV27; D gene: -; J gene: TRBJ1-4; clone size: -; CDR3 DNA: TGTGCCAGCAGGTGGGTTTCCGGAGGAAAACTGTTTTTT; CDR3 protein: CASRWVSGGKLFF
CDR3 length: 16; V gene: TRBV6-6; D gene: TRBD2; J gene: TRBJ2-1; clone size: -; CDR3 DNA: TGTGCCAGCAGTTTAGGGACTAGCGGGAGGGATGGGGAGCAGTTCTTC; CDR3 protein: CASSLGTSGRDGEQFF
CDR3 length: 16; V gene: TRBV13; D gene: TRBD1; J gene: TRBJ2-4; clone size: -; CDR3 DNA: TGTGCCAGCAGCCGATGGGACAGGGGAGCAAAAAACATTCAGTACTTC; CDR3 protein: CASSRWDRGAKNIQYF
CDR3 length: 15; V gene: TRBV7-2; D gene: TRBD1; J gene: TRBJ1-5; clone size: once; CDR3 DNA: TGTGCCAGCAGCTTCCAACAGGGGGGCAATCAGCCCCAGCATTTT; CDR3 protein: CASSFQQGGNQPQHF
CDR3 length: 15; V gene: TRBV4-1; D gene: -; J gene: TRBJ2-6; clone size: -; CDR3 DNA: TGCGCCAGCAGCCCAAGGGACTCTGGGGCCAACGTCCTGACTTTC; CDR3 protein: CASSPRDSGANVLTF
CDR3 length: 12; V gene: TRBV5-1; D gene: -; J gene: TRBJ2-5; clone size: -; CDR3 DNA: TGCGCCAGCAGCCTCCCTCAAGAGACCCAGTACTTC; CDR3 protein: CASSLPQETQYF
CDR3 length: 16; V gene: TRBV7-6; D gene: -; J gene: TRBJ1-1; clone size: -; CDR3 DNA: TGTGCCAGCAGCCATTACCCGACAGACCTGAACACTGAAGCTTTCTTT; CDR3 protein: CASSHYPTDLNTEAFF
CDR3 length: 14; V gene: TRBV4-1; D gene: TRBD2; J gene: TRBJ2-7; clone size: -; CDR3 DNA: TGCGCCAGCTCCCGACTAGCCCGAGCCTACGAGCAGTACTTC; CDR3 protein: CASSRLARAYEQYF
CDR3 length: 16; V gene: TRBV10-3; D gene: TRBD1; J gene: TRBJ1-6; clone size: -; CDR3 DNA: TGTGCCATCAGTGAGTCGCGGACAGGGGGGGATTCACCCCTCCACTTT; CDR3 protein: CAISESRTGGDSPLHF
CDR3 length: 12; V gene: TRBV7-2; D gene: -; J gene: TRBJ1-2; clone size: -; CDR3 DNA: TGTGCCAGCAGCTTAGATCGTGAGGGCTACACCTTC; CDR3 protein: CASSLDREGYTF
CDR3 length: 14; V gene: TRBV7-9; D gene: TRBD1; J gene: TRBJ1-5; clone size: -; CDR3 DNA: TGTGCCAGCAGCCGCGGGACAGGGGTTCAGCCCCAGCATTTT; CDR3 protein: CASSRGTGVQPQHF